The rows below give T cell receptor beta chains drawn from one sample of a study of graft-versus-host responses after intestinal transplantation. TCRdb's table, derived via immunoSEQ multiplex PCR, lists solely in-frame clones and lacks some. This table has roughly 73,000 clones, more than 75% appearing once. No antigen has been identified for these receptors. This specimen consisted of unstimulated CD8+ T cells sorted from spleen or lymph node cells, obtained before transplant. The receptor set was obtained from a human donor who was the organ donor for an intestinal transplant. Both conserved end residues are part of each CDR3. Each record gives: J gene, clone size, V gene, D gene, CDR3 DNA, CDR3 protein. The D gene is left open where the match is weak. Some rows mark clone size as missing; the rest say once, few, many or name a class of expanded clone.

J gene: TRBJ1-5; clone size: once; V gene: TRBV10-2; D gene: TRBD1; CDR3 DNA: TGCGCCAGCAGCGAATTCCCGGGACAGTTCCTGCGGCCCCAGCATTTT; CDR3 protein: CASSEFPGQFLRPQHF
J gene: TRBJ1-2; clone size: NA; V gene: TRBV9; D gene: TRBD1; CDR3 DNA: TGTGCCAGCAGCGTATATCCCAGGTCCCTCTTAGGGAGGACAGGAGGTCACAACTATGGCTACACCTTC; CDR3 protein: CASSVYPRSLLGRTGGHNYGYTF
J gene: TRBJ2-6; clone size: NA; V gene: TRBV28; D gene: NA; CDR3 DNA: TGTGCCAGCACCTCTGTTAGGGAAACTGGGGCCAACGTCCTGACTTTC; CDR3 protein: CASTSVRETGANVLTF
J gene: TRBJ2-5; clone size: NA; V gene: TRBV28; D gene: NA; CDR3 DNA: TGTGCCAGCAGCTCCGGGACTCGGCCTTACCAAGAGACCCAGTACTTC; CDR3 protein: CASSSGTRPYQETQYF
J gene: TRBJ2-5; clone size: NA; V gene: TRBV19; D gene: NA; CDR3 DNA: TGTGCCAGTAGGACTCGTAACACTCTCCAAGAGACCCAGTACTTC; CDR3 protein: CASRTRNTLQETQYF
J gene: TRBJ2-7; clone size: NA; V gene: TRBV10-3; D gene: NA; CDR3 DNA: TGTGCCACCCGGTGGCGCGACAGGAGCCCCGAGCAGTACTTC; CDR3 protein: CATRWRDRSPEQYF
J gene: TRBJ2-1; clone size: few; V gene: TRBV7-9; D gene: TRBD2; CDR3 DNA: TGTGCCAGCAGCAGAGGGACTAGCGGGGGGTTCCTCCCTGAGCAGTTCTTC; CDR3 protein: CASSRGTSGGFLPEQFF
J gene: TRBJ2-7; clone size: NA; V gene: TRBV29-1; D gene: TRBD1; CDR3 DNA: TGCAGCGGAAGGGACAGGGGTTACGAGCAGTACTTC; CDR3 protein: CSGRDRGYEQYF
J gene: TRBJ1-1; clone size: NA; V gene: TRBV18; D gene: NA; CDR3 DNA: TGTGCCAGCTCACCACCTCGGCAATCTAAAGCTTTCTTT; CDR3 protein: CASSPPRQSKAFF
J gene: TRBJ1-2; clone size: NA; V gene: TRBV18; D gene: TRBD1; CDR3 DNA: TGTGCCAGCGCGCTAACGACAGGGGGGAATGGCTACACCTTC; CDR3 protein: CASALTTGGNGYTF
J gene: TRBJ1-1; clone size: NA; V gene: TRBV14; D gene: NA; CDR3 DNA: TGTGCCAGCAGCGGGCCTTTAACGAACACTGAAGCTTTCTTT; CDR3 protein: CASSGPLTNTEAFF
J gene: TRBJ1-5; clone size: NA; V gene: TRBV27; D gene: TRBD1; CDR3 DNA: TGTGCCAGCAGTGCCGACAGGGGGCTCGGTCAGCCCCAGCATTTT; CDR3 protein: CASSADRGLGQPQHF
J gene: TRBJ1-3; clone size: NA; V gene: TRBV7-9; D gene: NA; CDR3 DNA: TGTGCCAGCAGCCCCCCCAACTCTGGAAACACCATATATTTT; CDR3 protein: CASSPPNSGNTIYF
J gene: TRBJ2-6; clone size: few; V gene: TRBV11-2; D gene: TRBD1; CDR3 DNA: TGTGCCAGCAGCTTAGTGGGGACAGGGGGCCCTCGGGCCAACGTCCTGACTTTC; CDR3 protein: CASSLVGTGGPRANVLTF
J gene: TRBJ1-6; clone size: NA; V gene: TRBV4-1; D gene: TRBD1; CDR3 DNA: TGCGCCAGCAGCCAAGGGATGCCGGGACAGGGCCGCGGCTCCTATAATTCACCCCTCCACTTT; CDR3 protein: CASSQGMPGQGRGSYNSPLHF
J gene: TRBJ2-7; clone size: NA; V gene: TRBV2; D gene: TRBD2; CDR3 DNA: TGTGCCAGCAGCTTAGGACGGGGAGGGAGCTACGAGCAGTACTTC; CDR3 protein: CASSLGRGGSYEQYF
J gene: TRBJ1-5; clone size: NA; V gene: TRBV6-1; D gene: NA; CDR3 DNA: TGTGCCAGCAGTGAAAACGGGGAGAGCAATCAGCCCCAGCATTTT; CDR3 protein: CASSENGESNQPQHF
J gene: TRBJ1-3; clone size: NA; V gene: TRBV5-4; D gene: TRBD1; CDR3 DNA: TGTGCCAGCAGCTTTCAGGGGGCGTTGGGAAACACCATATATTTT; CDR3 protein: CASSFQGALGNTIYF
J gene: TRBJ1-1; clone size: NA; V gene: TRBV4-1; D gene: NA; CDR3 DNA: TGCGCCAGCAGCCAAGAATTTCAGGGGCTCGACACTGAAGCTTTCTTT; CDR3 protein: CASSQEFQGLDTEAFF
J gene: TRBJ2-5; clone size: NA; V gene: TRBV5-6; D gene: NA; CDR3 DNA: TGTGCCAGCAGCTTGGCCTCGGTCAGGTGGTACCAAGAGACCCAGTACTTC; CDR3 protein: CASSLASVRWYQETQYF
J gene: TRBJ2-2; clone size: NA; V gene: TRBV18; D gene: NA; CDR3 DNA: TGTGCCAGCTCGTCCGGGACCCTCCGCCCCGGGGAGCTGTTTTTT; CDR3 protein: CASSSGTLRPGELFF
J gene: TRBJ1-2; clone size: NA; V gene: TRBV6-6; D gene: NA; CDR3 DNA: TGTGCCAGCAGTTACGAGCCAGGGGATATGGATGGCTACACCTTC; CDR3 protein: CASSYEPGDMDGYTF
J gene: TRBJ2-7; clone size: NA; V gene: TRBV28; D gene: TRBD2; CDR3 DNA: TGTGCCAGCAGTCGGACTAGGAGACTTTACGAGCAGTACTTC; CDR3 protein: CASSRTRRLYEQYF
J gene: TRBJ2-3; clone size: once; V gene: TRBV6-6; D gene: NA; CDR3 DNA: TGTGCCAGCAGCTACGGTCCAGATACGCAGTATTTT; CDR3 protein: CASSYGPDTQYF
J gene: TRBJ1-3; clone size: NA; V gene: TRBV6-5; D gene: NA; CDR3 DNA: TGTGCCAGCAGTTTCGGAAACACCATATATTTT; CDR3 protein: CASSFGNTIYF
J gene: TRBJ1-4; clone size: NA; V gene: TRBV5-1; D gene: TRBD1; CDR3 DNA: TGCGCCAGCAGGAAAAGCCGGGACAGGGAGGCTAATGAAAAACTGTTTTTT; CDR3 protein: CASRKSRDREANEKLFF
J gene: TRBJ1-4; clone size: NA; V gene: TRBV7-9; D gene: TRBD1; CDR3 DNA: TGTGCCAGCAGCTTAGCTTTGGGACAGGAGAATGAAAAACTGTTTTTT; CDR3 protein: CASSLALGQENEKLFF
J gene: TRBJ2-2; clone size: few; V gene: TRBV6-4; D gene: NA; CDR3 DNA: TGTGCCAGCAGTGATTCGGGTACCCGTAACACCGGGGAGCTGTTTTTT; CDR3 protein: CASSDSGTRNTGELFF